This T cell receptor beta chain was sequenced in a study of blood T cell repertoires in COVID-19. The V segment lost 2 bases and the J segment 2 bases; nucleotides outside the gene matches: 3. In germline, CDR1 is MDHEN, CDR2 SYDVKM. The CDR3 extends over 14 amino acids. Measured with immunoSEQ multiplex PCR; TCRdb has only the in-frame clones, and not every one. This table holds 250,000 to 350,000 clones, approximately 89% found once. The chain links TRBV28 to TRBJ2-7; 7 nucleotides align to TRBD1. This receptor was obtained from a woman aged 60-75 years with acute or convalescent COVID-19. Input material: peripheral blood. CDR3 sequence reads: CASSLPDRTYEQYF. CDR3 nucleotides: TGTGCCAGCAGTTTACCGGACAGGACCTACGAGCAGTACTTC.